This T cell receptor beta chain was documented in a study of human T cells and chemical hapten exposure. At the level of the study: Largely, small differences in pooled library volume made per-sample TCR yields vary. Overall study findings and caveats: Those TCRs sitting above 1 in 1000 frequency stayed the same with DPC sensitization.

This clonotype was seen only a few times. Its matching antigen is unknown. In germline, CDR1 is KGHSH, CDR2 LQKENI. Trimming cost V 2 bases and J 5 bases, with 12 bases left between them. The CDR3 runs 14 residues. Time point given: healthy volunteer bleed at 6 weeks. Unfractionated whole blood was the source of the extracted total RNA. It was the library that attached unique molecular identifiers to individual cDNA molecules. Original handling: A per-sample median of about 96,000 TCRs was observed, with a range of roughly 23,224 to 700,000. In TCRdb, the RACE reads were re-called with MiXCR into one record per CDR3 protein. Clone size and V and J calls follow TCRdb, not the original study. Seen here are fewer than 100,000 distinct CDR3 sequences, 7% to 9.5% observed once, and the top ten hold 1.7%.

V gene TRBV18 combines with J gene TRBJ1-2; D is possibly TRBD1 (6 bases). This receptor was obtained from a female donor in good health. Some clones in this sample may be carry-over from other donors' samples. The sequenced sample was whole blood. The chain's CDR3 is CASSPTGQKYGYTF. CDR3 coding DNA: TGTGCCAGCTCACCAACCGGACAGAAGTATGGCTACACCTTC. Looking up the rest from reference TRBV18 and TRBJ1-2 gives the full variable domain: NAGVMQNPRHLVRRRGQEARLRCSPMKGHSHVYWYRQLPEEGLKFMVYLQKENIIDESGMPKERFSAEFPKEGPSILRIQQVVRGDSAAYFCASSPTGQKYGYTFGSGTRLTVV.